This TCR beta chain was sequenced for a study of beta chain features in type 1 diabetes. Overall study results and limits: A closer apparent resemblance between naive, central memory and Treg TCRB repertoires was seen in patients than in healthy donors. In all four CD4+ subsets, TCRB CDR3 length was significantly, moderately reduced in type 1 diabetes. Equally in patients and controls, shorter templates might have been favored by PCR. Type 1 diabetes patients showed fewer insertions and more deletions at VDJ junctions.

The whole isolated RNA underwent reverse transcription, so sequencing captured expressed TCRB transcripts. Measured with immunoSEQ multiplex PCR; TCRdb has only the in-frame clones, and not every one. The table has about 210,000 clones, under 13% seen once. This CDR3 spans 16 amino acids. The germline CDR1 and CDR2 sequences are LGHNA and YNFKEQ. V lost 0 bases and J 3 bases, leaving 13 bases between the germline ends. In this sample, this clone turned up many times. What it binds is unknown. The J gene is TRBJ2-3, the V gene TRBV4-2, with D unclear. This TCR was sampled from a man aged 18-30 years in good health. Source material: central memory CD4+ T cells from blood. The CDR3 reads CASSQERLGETDTQYF. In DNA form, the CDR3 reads TGTGCCAGCAGCCAAGAGCGGCTGGGCGAGACAGATACGCAGTATTTT.